One sample yielded the 28 T cell receptor beta chains listed below, sequenced in a study of cytomegalovirus exposure and HLA in healthy donors. Repertoires were generated with immunoSEQ multiplex PCR, while TCRdb's copy carries only in-frame clones and drops some. The data contain some 330,000 clones, roughly 89% of them singletons. The sequencing input was PBMCs. Receptors originate from a woman under 30 in good health and CMV-seronegative.

The rearrangement joins TRBV9 to TRBJ1-3; TRBD1 might be the D (6 bases). The V and J ends lost 2 bases and 4 bases respectively, with 13 bases between them. Germline V CDR1 and CDR2: SGDLS, YYNGEE. This CDR3 contains 15 residues. The CDR3 reads CASSVGALMGNTIYF. CDR3 nucleotides: TGTGCCAGCAGCGTGGGGGCCCTTATGGGAAACACCATATATTTT.

In its sample, this clone was seen once. The rearrangement joins TRBV10-3 to TRBJ2-3, with 11 bases aligning to TRBD2. The CDR3 has 16 residues. Trimming removed 3 bases from V and 0 bases from J; junction bases left unmatched: 2. Germline V gene lookup returns CDR1 ENHRY and CDR2 SYGVKD. DNA of the CDR3: TGTGCCATCAGTGAACCTAGCGGGGGGAGCACAGATACGCAGTATTTT. It encodes CAISEPSGGSTDTQYF.

This chain links TRBV28 with TRBJ1-2; TRBD1 matches at 12 bases. CDR3 length: 16 amino acids. V shed 0 bases, J shed 3 bases, and the junction held 2 bases outside the gene matches. Per the germline V gene, CDR1 is MDHEN and CDR2 is SYDVKM. The CDR3 region has the DNA TGTGCCAGCAGTTTATGGGGACAGGGGGCGGACTATGGCTACACCTTC. Translating it yields CASSLWGQGADYGYTF.

The chain recombines TRBV5-1 with TRBJ2-1; 11 bases align to TRBD2. Germline V CDR1 and CDR2: SGHRS, YFSETQ. Trimming cost V 7 bases and J 0 bases; bases outside gene matches: 3. This CDR3 region has 15 residues. CDR3 coding DNA: TGCGCCAGCGGAGGACTAGCGGGCTCCTACAATGAGCAGTTCTTC. Its protein product is CASGGLAGSYNEQFF. Looking up the rest from reference TRBV5-1 and TRBJ2-1 gives the full variable domain: KAGVTQTPRYLIKTRGQQVTLSCSPISGHRSVSWYQQTPGQGLQFLFEYFSETQRNKGNFPGRFSGRQFSNSRSEMNVSTLELGDSALYLCASGGLAGSYNEQFFGPGTRLTVL.

In nucleotides, the CDR3 is TGCAGCGTTTCGGGGGGCTACGAGCAGTACTTC. It is translated as CSVSGGYEQYF. The chain uses TRBV29-1 and TRBJ2-7; 7 positions agree with TRBD2. This CDR3 comprises 11 residues. Looked up from germline, CDR1 is SQVTM and CDR2 is ANQGSEA. Germline trimming cut 5 bases from V and 3 bases from J; bases unmatched to any gene: 1.

The chain employs TRBV7-6 and TRBJ2-7; possibly TRBD1 for D (6 bases). Trimming left V 4 bases short and J 7 bases short, with 14 bases between. Germline V gene lookup returns CDR1 SGHVS and CDR2 FNYEAQ. This CDR3 has 13 amino acids. The CDR3 nucleotides read TGTGCCAGCAGCTCAATAGGGGGTGGGGAGCAGTACTTC. This encodes CASSSIGGGEQYF.

The genes are TRBV5-4 and TRBJ1-1; no firm D call. CDR1 is SGHNT and CDR2 is YYREEE in the germline V gene (reference sequence). This CDR3 comprises 15 residues. Trimming took off 4 bases at V and 5 bases at J, with 18 bases between the two ends. CDR3 amino acids: CASSQKHLPGTEAFF. The CDR3 region has the DNA TGTGCCAGCAGCCAAAAACATCTCCCGGGGACTGAAGCTTTCTTT.

This clone has only one observation. The rearrangement joins TRBV12-5 to TRBJ1-1; D might be TRBD1 (6 bases). V gave up 4 bases and J gave up 5 bases, with 11 bases separating them. Germline V gives CDR1 LGHNT, CDR2 FRNRAP. The CDR3 loop spans 13 amino acids. The CDR3 region is CASGWDTGTEAFF. The CDR3 DNA follows: TGTGCTAGTGGTTGGGACACGGGGACTGAAGCTTTCTTT.

The V call is TRBV27, the J call TRBJ1-1, with D perhaps TRBD1 (5 bases). The CDR3 contains 13 residues. Germline loops: CDR1 MNHEY, CDR2 SMNVEV (reference sequence). The V gene lost 5 bases and the J gene lost 4 bases, with 11 bases spanning the gap. In DNA form, the CDR3 reads TGTGCCAGCAGTCCCTCGGGGGGCACTGAAGCTTTCTTT. It codes for CASSPSGGTEAFF.

The chain joins TRBV6-5 to TRBJ1-1; TRBD1 aligns across 7 bases. CDR3 length: 16 amino acids. Germline CDR1 MNHEY, CDR2 SVGAGI. Unmatched junction bases numbered 8, after V lost 0 bases and J lost 4 bases. CDR3 nucleotide sequence: TGTGCCAGCAGTTACTCGACTAGGGGGCTGGGCACTGAAGCTTTCTTT. Translated: CASSYSTRGLGTEAFF.

The chain has TRBV29-1 and TRBJ1-2; 7 bases are shared with TRBD1. The CDR3 totals 13 residues. The germline CDR1 and CDR2 sequences are SQVTM and ANQGSEA. The J segment lost 5 bases and the V segment lost 6 bases, leaving 9 bases of the junction unmatched. CDR3 residues: CSVTKGAGYGYTF. The CDR3 region has the DNA TGCAGCGTGACGAAGGGGGCGGGGTATGGCTACACCTTC.

The rearrangement links TRBV28 to TRBJ1-2; 9 bases fit TRBD1. This CDR3 contains 14 residues. Germline loops: CDR1 MDHEN, CDR2 SYDVKM. J was trimmed by 2 bases and V by 6 bases; bases with no gene match: 4. CDR3 amino acids: CASRGQGSNYGYTF. Here the CDR3 DNA reads TGTGCCAGCAGGGGACAGGGATCAAACTATGGCTACACCTTC.

The CDR3 here is CASTHSGTELYEQYF. DNA for the CDR3: TGTGCCAGCACCCACTCCGGGACAGAGCTCTACGAGCAGTACTTC. This sequence joins TRBV14 and TRBJ2-7, with TRBD1 identical over 7 bases. Germline lookup yields CDR1 SGHDN and CDR2 FVKESK. The CDR3 totals 15 residues. The V segment lost 7 bases and the J segment 3 bases; nucleotides outside the gene matches: 12.

This clone was recorded once. CDR3 protein: CASSVAGGLGEKLFF. As DNA, the CDR3 is TGTGCCAGCAGCGTAGCCGGGGGGCTGGGTGAAAAACTGTTTTTT. The chain joins TRBV9 to TRBJ1-4, with D perhaps TRBD1 (6 bases). The CDR3 is made up of 15 amino acids. Germline V gene data show CDR1 as SGDLS and CDR2 as YYNGEE. V lost 0 bases and J lost 7, with 13 bases in between.

A remark on this clone: This specimen includes other DNA sequences encoding the same CDR3. This sequence joins TRBV5-1 and TRBJ2-5; D is unclear. Germline-derived CDR1 and CDR2 are SGHRS and YFSETQ. With 0 bases removed from V and 0 bases from J, the gap between germline ends came to 3 bases. The CDR3 covers 13 residues. CDR3: CASSLADQETQYF. As DNA, the CDR3 is TGCGCCAGCAGCTTGGCGGACCAAGAGACCCAGTACTTC.

The chain combines TRBV5-1 with TRBJ2-1; TRBD2 might be the D (6 bases). The CDR3 totals 16 residues. V lost 0 bases and J lost 0, with 10 bases in between. Germline-derived CDR1 and CDR2 are SGHRS and YFSETQ. CDR3 residues: CASSLGGASSYNEQFF. CDR3 nucleotides: TGCGCCAGCAGCTTGGGCGGGGCTAGCTCCTACAATGAGCAGTTCTTC.

The J gene is TRBJ1-5, the V gene TRBV27, with no clear D. The CDR3 is 16 residues long. Germline values: CDR1 MNHEY, CDR2 SMNVEV (reference sequence). V shed 1 base and J shed 4 bases, with 14 bases lying between them. The CDR3 reads CASSLWFGASNQPQHF. CDR3 in DNA: TGTGCCAGCAGTTTATGGTTTGGAGCTTCAAATCAGCCCCAGCATTTT.

This CDR3 reads CASSLVGGLETQYF. The CDR3 DNA follows: TGTGCCAGCAGCTTGGTAGGGGGTTTGGAGACCCAGTACTTC. V usage is TRBV5-4 and J usage is TRBJ2-5; D is possibly TRBD1 (6 bases). This CDR3 comprises 14 residues. CDR1 and CDR2 from the germline V gene are SGHNT and YYREEE (reference sequence). Trimming shortened V by 0 bases and J by 5 bases, and 11 bases separated the two germline ends.

This chain connects TRBV7-9 to TRBJ2-4; 16 bases map to TRBD2. This CDR3 region has 17 residues. With V trimmed by 8 bases and J by 9 bases, 13 bases remained unmatched. The germline V gene has CDR1 SEHNR and CDR2 FQNEAQ (reference sequence). The CDR3: CASEPAGLAGGLGIQYF. DNA for the CDR3: TGTGCCAGCGAACCGGCGGGACTAGCGGGAGGGCTGGGCATTCAGTACTTC.

The rearrangement uses TRBV9 and TRBJ2-7; 8 nucleotides match TRBD1. Germline loops: CDR1 SGDLS, CDR2 YYNGEE. V gave up 3 bases and J gave up 2 bases; unmatched junction bases: 7. CDR3 size: 15 residues. The CDR3 spells CASSAGQGGTYEQYF. CDR3 DNA sequence: TGTGCCAGCAGCGCCGGACAGGGTGGGACCTACGAGCAGTACTTC.

The V and J genes are TRBV7-9 and TRBJ1-2; D is perhaps TRBD1 (6 bases). There are 15 residues in the CDR3. The ends were cut back, 4 bases at V and 5 bases at J, with 17 bases in the middle. Germline V gives CDR1 SEHNR, CDR2 FQNEAQ (reference sequence). DNA for the CDR3: TGTGCCAGCAGCTACGCCGCCGGGGGGCCGTATGGCTACACCTTC. As protein: CASSYAAGGPYGYTF.

This chain joins TRBV7-7 and TRBJ1-1; 7 bases line up with TRBD1. V lost 5 bases to trimming and J lost 0 bases; unmatched junction nucleotides: 6. CDR1 SSHAT and CDR2 FNYEAQ come from the germline V gene (reference sequence). The CDR3 contains 15 residues. As DNA, the CDR3 is TGTGCCAGCAGCACCAGGACAGGCGTGAACACTGAAGCTTTCTTT. It yields the protein CASSTRTGVNTEAFF.

V is TRBV29-1 and J is TRBJ1-1; maybe TRBD1 (6 bases). V was cut by 0 bases and J by 0 bases, with 20 bases left in between. The CDR3 sequence is 18 residues long. Germline V gene data show CDR1 as SQVTM and CDR2 as ANQGSEA. CDR3 sequence: CSVEEFRGHRTVNTEAFF. CDR3 sequence (DNA): TGCAGCGTTGAAGAATTCAGGGGACACAGGACAGTGAACACTGAAGCTTTCTTT.

The rearrangement uses TRBV7-3 and TRBJ1-2, with TRBD1 identical over 8 bases. The CDR3 is 14 amino acids. Germline values: CDR1 SGHTA, CDR2 FQGTGA. Trimming at V came to 5 bases and at J to 4 bases, leaving 6 bases not matched to a gene. Here the CDR3 reads CASSPGQGAYGYTF. The CDR3 DNA reads TGTGCCAGCAGCCCCGGACAGGGCGCCTATGGCTACACCTTC.

The DNA for the CDR3 is TGTGCCAGTAGCAGAGGGGGACCGACTGAAGCTTTCTTT. Its translation: CASSRGGPTEAFF. V usage is TRBV19 and J usage is TRBJ1-1, with a possible D match to TRBD1 (6 bases). Germline V gives CDR1 LNHDA, CDR2 SQIVND (reference sequence). Trimming left V 6 bases short and J 5 bases short, with 13 bases between. This CDR3 has 13 residues.

This clone was detected once. The J gene is TRBJ2-1, the V gene TRBV6-5, with TRBD2 identical over 7 bases. The CDR3 is made up of 15 amino acids. With 2 bases clipped from V and 5 bases from J, the junction kept 6 bases outside the gene matches. CDR1 and CDR2 from the germline V gene are MNHEY and SVGAGI. DNA for the CDR3: TGTGCCAGCAGTTACGTGTCTAGCGGTGACAATGAGCAGTTCTTC. Translating gives CASSYVSSGDNEQFF.

This clone showed up just once. The rearrangement links TRBV6-5 to TRBJ1-5, with 8 bases matching TRBD1. V lost 5 bases to trimming and J lost 0 bases; unmatched junction nucleotides: 3. CDR3 length: 15 amino acids. CDR1 and CDR2 (germline): MNHEY, SVGAGI. The CDR3: CASSTGQGSNQPQHF. The DNA for the CDR3 is TGTGCCAGCAGTACCGGACAGGGTAGCAATCAGCCCCAGCATTTT.

This clone appeared once. The chain couples TRBV7-8 to TRBJ1-2; D gene uncertain. The V gene's germline CDR1 is SGHVS and CDR2 FQNEAQ. V was cut by 1 base and J by 4 bases, with 4 bases left in between. This CDR3 region has 12 residues. DNA of the CDR3: TGTGCCAGCAGCTTAGAGAGCTATGGCTACACCTTC. Encoded protein: CASSLESYGYTF.